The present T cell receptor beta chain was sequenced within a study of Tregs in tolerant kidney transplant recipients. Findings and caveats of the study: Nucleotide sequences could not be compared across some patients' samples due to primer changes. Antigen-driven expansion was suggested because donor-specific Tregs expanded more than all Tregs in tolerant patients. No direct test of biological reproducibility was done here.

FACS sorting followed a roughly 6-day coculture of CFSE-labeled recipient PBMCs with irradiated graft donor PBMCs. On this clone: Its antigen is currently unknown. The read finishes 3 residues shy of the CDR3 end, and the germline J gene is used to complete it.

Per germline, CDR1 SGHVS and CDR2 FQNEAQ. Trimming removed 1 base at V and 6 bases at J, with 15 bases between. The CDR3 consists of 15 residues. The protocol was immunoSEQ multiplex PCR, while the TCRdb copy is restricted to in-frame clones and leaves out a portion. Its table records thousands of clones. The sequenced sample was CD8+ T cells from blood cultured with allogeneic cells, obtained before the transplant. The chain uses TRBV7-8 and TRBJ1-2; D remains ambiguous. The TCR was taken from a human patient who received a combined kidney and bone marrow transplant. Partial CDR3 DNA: TGTGCCAGCAGCTTAGAGCGCGGGGTGGTTGATGGC. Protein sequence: CASSLERGVVDG. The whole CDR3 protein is CASSLERGVVDGYTF.